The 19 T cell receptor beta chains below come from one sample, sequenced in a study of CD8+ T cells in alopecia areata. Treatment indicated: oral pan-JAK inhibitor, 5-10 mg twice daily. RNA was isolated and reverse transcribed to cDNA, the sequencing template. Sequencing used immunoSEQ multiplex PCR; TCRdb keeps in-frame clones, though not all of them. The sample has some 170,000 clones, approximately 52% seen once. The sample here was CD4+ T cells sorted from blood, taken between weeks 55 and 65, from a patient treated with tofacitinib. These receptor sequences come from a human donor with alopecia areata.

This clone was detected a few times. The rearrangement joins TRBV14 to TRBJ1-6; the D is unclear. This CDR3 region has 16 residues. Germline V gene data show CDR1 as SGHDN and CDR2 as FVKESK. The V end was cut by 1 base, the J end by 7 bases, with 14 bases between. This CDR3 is CASSQVLGFLNSPLHF. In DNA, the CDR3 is TGTGCCAGCAGCCAAGTCTTGGGGTTCCTAAATTCACCCCTCCACTTT.

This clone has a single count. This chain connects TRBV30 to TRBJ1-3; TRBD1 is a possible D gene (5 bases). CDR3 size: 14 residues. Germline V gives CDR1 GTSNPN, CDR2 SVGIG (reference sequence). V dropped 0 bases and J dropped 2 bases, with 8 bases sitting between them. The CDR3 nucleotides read TGTGCCTGGAGTGTCGACAGTCCTGGAAACACCATATATTTT. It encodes CAWSVDSPGNTIYF.

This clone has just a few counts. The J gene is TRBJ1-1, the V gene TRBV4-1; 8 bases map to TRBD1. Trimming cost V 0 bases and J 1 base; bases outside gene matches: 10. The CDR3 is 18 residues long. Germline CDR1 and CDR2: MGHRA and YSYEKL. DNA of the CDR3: TGCGCCAGCAGCCAAGATTGGGGACAGGTTGGGAAGAACACTGAAGCTTTCTTT. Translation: CASSQDWGQVGKNTEAFF.

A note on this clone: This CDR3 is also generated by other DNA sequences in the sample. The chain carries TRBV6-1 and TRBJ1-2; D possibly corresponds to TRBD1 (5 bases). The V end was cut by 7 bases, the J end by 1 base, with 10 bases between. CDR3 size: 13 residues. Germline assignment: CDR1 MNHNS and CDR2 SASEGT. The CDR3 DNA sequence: TGTGCCAGCACCCCGACAGTTAACTATGGCTACACCTTC. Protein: CASTPTVNYGYTF.

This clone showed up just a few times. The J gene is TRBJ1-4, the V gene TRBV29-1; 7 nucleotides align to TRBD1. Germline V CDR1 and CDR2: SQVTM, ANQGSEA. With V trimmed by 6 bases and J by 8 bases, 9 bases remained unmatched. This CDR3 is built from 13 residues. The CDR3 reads CSVLTGPPEKLFF. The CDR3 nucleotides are TGCAGCGTCCTGACAGGGCCACCCGAAAAACTGTTTTTT.

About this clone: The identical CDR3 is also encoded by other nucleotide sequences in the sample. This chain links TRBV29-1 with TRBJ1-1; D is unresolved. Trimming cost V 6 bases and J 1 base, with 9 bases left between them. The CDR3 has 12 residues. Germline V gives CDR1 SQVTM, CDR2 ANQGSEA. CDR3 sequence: CSVVTGNTEAFF. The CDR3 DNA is TGCAGCGTAGTGACGGGGAACACTGAAGCTTTCTTT.

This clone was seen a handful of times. The CDR3 is CASSQDSAVGGELFF. CDR3 DNA sequence: TGCGCCAGCAGCCAAGATTCGGCAGTAGGCGGGGAGCTGTTTTTT. The chain uses TRBV4-1 and TRBJ2-2; D is ambiguous. There are 15 residues in the CDR3. Germline loops: CDR1 MGHRA, CDR2 YSYEKL. Between the trimmed V and J ends, which lost 0 bases and 7 bases, there was a span of 12 bases.

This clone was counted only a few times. The CDR3 loop is CASLPTGTDTQYF. CDR3 nucleotides: TGTGCCAGCTTACCGACGGGCACAGATACGCAGTATTTT. The chain carries TRBV25-1 and TRBJ2-3; D is unresolved. This CDR3 comprises 13 residues. Germline CDR1 and CDR2: MGHDK and SYGVNS. V was pared by 8 bases and J by 1 base, with 10 bases between.

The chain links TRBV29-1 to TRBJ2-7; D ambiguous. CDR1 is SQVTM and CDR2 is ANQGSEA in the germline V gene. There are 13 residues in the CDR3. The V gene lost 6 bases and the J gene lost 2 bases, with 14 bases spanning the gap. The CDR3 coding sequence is TGCAGCGTAACCGGACGGGCGACCTACGAGCAGTACTTC. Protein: CSVTGRATYEQYF.

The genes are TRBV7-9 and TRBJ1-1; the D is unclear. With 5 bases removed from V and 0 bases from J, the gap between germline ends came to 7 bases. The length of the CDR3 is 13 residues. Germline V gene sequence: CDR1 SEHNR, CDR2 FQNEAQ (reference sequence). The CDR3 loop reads CASSRTVNTEAFF. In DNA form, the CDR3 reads TGTGCCAGCAGCCGGACGGTGAACACTGAAGCTTTCTTT.

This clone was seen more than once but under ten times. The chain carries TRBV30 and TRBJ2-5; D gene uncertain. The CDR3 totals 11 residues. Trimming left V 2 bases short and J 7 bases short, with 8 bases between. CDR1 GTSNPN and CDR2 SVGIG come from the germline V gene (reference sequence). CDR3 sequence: CAWSSGWTQYF. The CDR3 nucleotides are TGTGCCTGGAGTAGTGGATGGACCCAGTACTTC.

The CDR3 DNA reads as TGCGCCAGCAGCCAAGAGACAGGGTTAGAAGAGACCCAGTACTTC. Encoded protein: CASSQETGLEETQYF. The chain joins TRBV4-1 to TRBJ2-5; 7 bases align to TRBD1. Losses at the gene ends were 0 bases for V and 3 bases for J; bases not matched to a gene: 4. This CDR3 comprises 15 residues. Germline loops: CDR1 MGHRA, CDR2 YSYEKL.

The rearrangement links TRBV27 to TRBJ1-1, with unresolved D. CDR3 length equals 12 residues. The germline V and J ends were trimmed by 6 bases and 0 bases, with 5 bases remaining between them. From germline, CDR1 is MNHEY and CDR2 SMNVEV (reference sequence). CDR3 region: CASRNMNTEAFF. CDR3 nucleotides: TGTGCCAGCAGGAACATGAACACTGAAGCTTTCTTT.

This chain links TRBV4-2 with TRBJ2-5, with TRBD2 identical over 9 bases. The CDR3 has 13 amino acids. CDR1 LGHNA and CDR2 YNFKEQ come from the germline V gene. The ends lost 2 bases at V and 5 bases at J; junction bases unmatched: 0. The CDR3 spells CASSQLAGETQYF. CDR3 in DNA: TGTGCCAGCAGCCAACTAGCGGGGGAGACCCAGTACTTC.

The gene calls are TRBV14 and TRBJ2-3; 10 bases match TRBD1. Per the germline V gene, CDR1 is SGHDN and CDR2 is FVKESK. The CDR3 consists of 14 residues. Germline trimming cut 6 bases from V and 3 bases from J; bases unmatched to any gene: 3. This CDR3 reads CASRRDRGTDTQYF. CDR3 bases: TGTGCCAGCAGACGGGACAGGGGTACAGATACGCAGTATTTT.

The chain's CDR3 is CASSLDSGVNTQYF. The CDR3 DNA is TGCGCCAGCAGCTTGGATTCCGGGGTAAATACGCAGTATTTT. The chain has TRBV5-1 and TRBJ2-3; a weak D match, TRBD2 (5 bases). CDR3 length: 14 residues. Germline CDR1 and CDR2: SGHRS and YFSETQ. With 0 bases removed from V and 7 bases from J, the gap between germline ends came to 12 bases.

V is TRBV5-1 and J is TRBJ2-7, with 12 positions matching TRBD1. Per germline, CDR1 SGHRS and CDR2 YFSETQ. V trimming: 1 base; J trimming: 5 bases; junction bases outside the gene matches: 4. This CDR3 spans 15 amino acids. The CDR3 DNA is TGCGCCAGCAGCTTGCTGGGGACAGGGGGCAACGAGCAGTACTTC. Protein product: CASSLLGTGGNEQYF.

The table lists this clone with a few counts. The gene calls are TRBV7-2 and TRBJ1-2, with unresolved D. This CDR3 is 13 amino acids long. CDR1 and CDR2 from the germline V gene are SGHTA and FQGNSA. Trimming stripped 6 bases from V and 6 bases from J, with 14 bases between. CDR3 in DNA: TGTGCCAGCAGTACAAGGGAAGGGAATGGCTACACCTTC. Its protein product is CASSTREGNGYTF. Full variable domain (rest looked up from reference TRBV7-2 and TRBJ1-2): GAGVSQSPSNKVTEKGKDVELRCDPISGHTALYWYRQSLGQGLEFLIYFQGNSAPDKSGLPSDRFSAERTGGSVSTLTIQRTQQEDSAVYLCASSTREGNGYTFGSGTRLTVV.

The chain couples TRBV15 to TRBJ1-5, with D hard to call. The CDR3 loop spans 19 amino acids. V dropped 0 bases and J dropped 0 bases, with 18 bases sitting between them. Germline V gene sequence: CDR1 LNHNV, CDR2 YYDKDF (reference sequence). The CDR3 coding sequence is TGTGCCACCAGCAGAGAATCCGCCGTGACACAGTATAGCAATCAGCCCCAGCATTTT. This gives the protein CATSRESAVTQYSNQPQHF.